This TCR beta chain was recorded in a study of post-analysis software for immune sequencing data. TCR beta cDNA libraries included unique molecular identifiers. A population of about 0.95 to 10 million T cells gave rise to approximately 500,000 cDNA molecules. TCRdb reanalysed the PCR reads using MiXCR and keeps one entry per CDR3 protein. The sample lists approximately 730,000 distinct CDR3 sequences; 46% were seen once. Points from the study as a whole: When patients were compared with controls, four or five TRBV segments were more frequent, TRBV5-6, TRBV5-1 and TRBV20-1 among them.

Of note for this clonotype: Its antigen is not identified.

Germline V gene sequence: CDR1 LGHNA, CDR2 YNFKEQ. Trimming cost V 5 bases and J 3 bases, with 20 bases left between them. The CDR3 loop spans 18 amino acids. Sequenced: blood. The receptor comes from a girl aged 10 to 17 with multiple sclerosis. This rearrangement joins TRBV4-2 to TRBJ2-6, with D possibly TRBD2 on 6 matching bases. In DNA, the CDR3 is TGTGCCAGCAGCACTAAAGTGTCTACGGGAGTTGGGGCCAACGTCCTGACTTTC. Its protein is CASSTKVSTGVGANVLTF.